This T cell receptor (beta chain) was documented in a study of blood T cell repertoires in COVID-19 (dated by TCRdb to the early 2020s). Study-level background: Collaborator samples came from the United States, Italy and Spain and covered acute and convalescent phases of COVID-19. The material from the prospective study consisted of cDNA or gDNA derived from T cells, B-cell-depleted T cells, or PBMCs. The dataset comprised deeply sampled blood TCRbeta repertoires from subjects exposed to, actively infected with, or recovered from COVID-19. The repertoires were released in a freely available public database intended as a resource for research on the immune response to SARS-CoV-2. The samples were drawn from the first 160 participants of the ongoing ImmuneRACE study and from 1,254 subjects provided by 6 global collaborators. The sample metadata nearly always contained a de-identified subject ID, COVID-19 status, age in years and sex. Where HLA class I and class II types were available, the types were taken from metadata supplied by the sample provider, not from assay-based typing.

Another Seattle source contributed samples from volunteer blood donors who had recovered from COVID-19. Collaborating institutions collected whole blood in K2EDTA tubes following their own protocols. For TCRbeta analysis, collaborators shipped samples as frozen whole blood, isolated PBMCs, or DNA extracted from either of those sample types. This clone occurred once. Its antigen remains undetermined. Base qualities are not at hand, and no much larger clone is one base apart. TCRbeta CDR3 regions were amplified from genomic DNA using the immunoSEQ Assay, a bias-controlled multiplex PCR. The paper's processing steps were these. Nucleated cell counts per sample were estimated from amplification of reference gene primers within the assay. To quantify the absolute abundance of each unique TCRbeta CDR3 rearrangement, sequence reads were collapsed and filtered. For each sample, productive Simpson clonality was calculated as the square root of Simpson's diversity index across productive rearrangements. Not all clones reach the TCRdb copy of this immuneACCESS table, which keeps in-frame sequences only. Checked studies attribute under half of the gap to unresolved V genes and leave the rest unexplained. V and J calls and clone size are given by that table; D and trimming were obtained from the DNA. Here the sample has a few hundred thousand clones; about 85% occur a single time. Approximately 12% of the sample goes to the ten largest clones.

Here is what the overall study found, with its caveats: How much clinical and demographic metadata was included differed by source and by participant, and the metadata was provided uncurated.

After removal of 5 bases from V and 6 bases from J, the junction retains 8 bases not matched to a gene. The germline V gene (reference sequence) provides CDR1 GTSNPN and CDR2 SVGIG. From its cysteine to its phenylalanine, the CDR3 spans 14 amino acids. The DNA shown is the 42-base CDR3, in frame from base 1. Rearrangement joined TRBV30 to TRBJ1-1, with 11 middle bases fitting TRBD1. This receptor was identified in a young woman who had recovered from COVID-19. Sequenced material: peripheral blood. The bases read TGTGCCTGGCACCCCGGACAGGGGGCTGCTGAAGCTTTCTTT. Its protein reads: CAWHPGQGAAEAFF.